One TCR beta chain is described in this entry. Its antigen remains undetermined. Base qualities are not recorded, but no much larger clone differs from it by a single base. The immunoSEQ Assay, a bias-controlled multiplex PCR, was used to amplify TCRbeta CDR3 regions from genomic DNA. In the authors' own workflow: Nucleated cell counts per sample were estimated from amplification of reference gene primers within the assay. To quantify the absolute abundance of each unique TCRbeta CDR3 rearrangement, sequence reads were collapsed and filtered. For each sample, productive Simpson clonality was calculated by taking the square root of Simpson's diversity index across productive rearrangements. As stored in TCRdb, this immuneACCESS dataset retains in-frame rearrangements with V and J assigned. A fraction of the clones does not appear; measured against another copy, unresolved V genes explain less than half of the discrepancy, and the remainder lacks a known reason. The DNA gave D and trimming, while V, J and clone size come from that table. This sample lists about 140,000 clones; about 79% were detected once. The top ten constitute around 4.2% of the sample.

This sample was taken from a study of blood T cell repertoires in COVID-19 (dated by TCRdb to the early 2020s). In the study overall: The collaborator samples originated in the United States, Italy and Spain and spanned the acute and convalescent phases of COVID-19. The material from the prospective study consisted of cDNA or gDNA derived from T cells, B-cell-depleted T cells, or PBMCs. Subjects who had been exposed to COVID-19, were actively infected with it, or had recovered from it provided the deeply sampled blood TCRbeta repertoires that made up the dataset. The samples were drawn from two sources: the first 160 participants of the ongoing ImmuneRACE study, and 1,254 subjects contributed by 6 global collaborators. Sample metadata almost always included a de-identified subject ID, COVID-19 status, age in years and sex. Where available, HLA class I and class II types were obtained from metadata supplied by the sample provider rather than from assay-based typing. The repertoires were released in a freely available public database intended as a resource for research on the immune response to SARS-CoV-2. What the study reported, not specific to this receptor: Clinical and demographic metadata were provided uncurated, with the amount varying by source and participant.

V is cut back by 5 bases and J by 3 bases, with 6 bases in the junction unmatched. The CDR3 numbers 15 residues from cysteine through phenylalanine. The retained sequence is limited to the CDR3, 45 bases, with the frame set at the first base. CDR1 and CDR2 (MNHEY, SMNVEV) derive from the germline V gene (reference sequence). Collaborating institutions collected whole blood in K2EDTA tubes following their own protocols. Collaborator samples were shipped for TCRbeta analysis as frozen whole blood, isolated PBMCs, or DNA extracted from either sample type. The TCR comes from an elderly woman with active or convalescent COVID-19. Sequencing was performed on peripheral blood. The chain links TRBV27 with TRBJ2-2, with 7 central nucleotides matching TRBD1. The sequenced DNA is TGTGCCAGCAGTAAGACGGGACAGCACACCGGGGAGCTGTTTTTT. This sequence encodes CASSKTGQHTGELFF.